This TCR beta chain was sequenced in a study of a mutant IDH1 vaccine in newly diagnosed glioma. Time point here: baseline, week 1 (first vaccination visit). The sample's treatment: pre-vaccination baseline after standard-of-care therapy. Note on this clone: Other DNA sequences in the same sample also yield this CDR3.

Germline loops: CDR1 SGHRS, CDR2 YFSETQ. The CDR3 spans 13 residues. V was clipped by 0 bases and J by 7 bases, with 5 bases between them. The assay was immunoSEQ multiplex PCR, and TCRdb's table has in-frame clones only and misses some. The table includes about 88,000 clones, around 80% detected once. The sample here was PBMCs, taken from a glioma patient treated with radiotherapy, temozolomide or both. This clonotype originated in a man aged 40-50 years with glioma. Some clones in this sample may be carry-over from other donors' samples. This chain joins TRBV5-1 and TRBJ1-6; D not certain. The CDR3 DNA is TGCGCCAGCAGCTTGGCCGAAAATTCACCCCTCCACTTT. Its translation: CASSLAENSPLHF. Looking up the rest from reference TRBV5-1 and TRBJ1-6 gives the full variable domain: KAGVTQTPRYLIKTRGQQVTLSCSPISGHRSVSWYQQTPGQGLQFLFEYFSETQRNKGNFPGRFSGRQFSNSRSEMNVSTLELGDSALYLCASSLAENSPLHFGNGTRLTVT.